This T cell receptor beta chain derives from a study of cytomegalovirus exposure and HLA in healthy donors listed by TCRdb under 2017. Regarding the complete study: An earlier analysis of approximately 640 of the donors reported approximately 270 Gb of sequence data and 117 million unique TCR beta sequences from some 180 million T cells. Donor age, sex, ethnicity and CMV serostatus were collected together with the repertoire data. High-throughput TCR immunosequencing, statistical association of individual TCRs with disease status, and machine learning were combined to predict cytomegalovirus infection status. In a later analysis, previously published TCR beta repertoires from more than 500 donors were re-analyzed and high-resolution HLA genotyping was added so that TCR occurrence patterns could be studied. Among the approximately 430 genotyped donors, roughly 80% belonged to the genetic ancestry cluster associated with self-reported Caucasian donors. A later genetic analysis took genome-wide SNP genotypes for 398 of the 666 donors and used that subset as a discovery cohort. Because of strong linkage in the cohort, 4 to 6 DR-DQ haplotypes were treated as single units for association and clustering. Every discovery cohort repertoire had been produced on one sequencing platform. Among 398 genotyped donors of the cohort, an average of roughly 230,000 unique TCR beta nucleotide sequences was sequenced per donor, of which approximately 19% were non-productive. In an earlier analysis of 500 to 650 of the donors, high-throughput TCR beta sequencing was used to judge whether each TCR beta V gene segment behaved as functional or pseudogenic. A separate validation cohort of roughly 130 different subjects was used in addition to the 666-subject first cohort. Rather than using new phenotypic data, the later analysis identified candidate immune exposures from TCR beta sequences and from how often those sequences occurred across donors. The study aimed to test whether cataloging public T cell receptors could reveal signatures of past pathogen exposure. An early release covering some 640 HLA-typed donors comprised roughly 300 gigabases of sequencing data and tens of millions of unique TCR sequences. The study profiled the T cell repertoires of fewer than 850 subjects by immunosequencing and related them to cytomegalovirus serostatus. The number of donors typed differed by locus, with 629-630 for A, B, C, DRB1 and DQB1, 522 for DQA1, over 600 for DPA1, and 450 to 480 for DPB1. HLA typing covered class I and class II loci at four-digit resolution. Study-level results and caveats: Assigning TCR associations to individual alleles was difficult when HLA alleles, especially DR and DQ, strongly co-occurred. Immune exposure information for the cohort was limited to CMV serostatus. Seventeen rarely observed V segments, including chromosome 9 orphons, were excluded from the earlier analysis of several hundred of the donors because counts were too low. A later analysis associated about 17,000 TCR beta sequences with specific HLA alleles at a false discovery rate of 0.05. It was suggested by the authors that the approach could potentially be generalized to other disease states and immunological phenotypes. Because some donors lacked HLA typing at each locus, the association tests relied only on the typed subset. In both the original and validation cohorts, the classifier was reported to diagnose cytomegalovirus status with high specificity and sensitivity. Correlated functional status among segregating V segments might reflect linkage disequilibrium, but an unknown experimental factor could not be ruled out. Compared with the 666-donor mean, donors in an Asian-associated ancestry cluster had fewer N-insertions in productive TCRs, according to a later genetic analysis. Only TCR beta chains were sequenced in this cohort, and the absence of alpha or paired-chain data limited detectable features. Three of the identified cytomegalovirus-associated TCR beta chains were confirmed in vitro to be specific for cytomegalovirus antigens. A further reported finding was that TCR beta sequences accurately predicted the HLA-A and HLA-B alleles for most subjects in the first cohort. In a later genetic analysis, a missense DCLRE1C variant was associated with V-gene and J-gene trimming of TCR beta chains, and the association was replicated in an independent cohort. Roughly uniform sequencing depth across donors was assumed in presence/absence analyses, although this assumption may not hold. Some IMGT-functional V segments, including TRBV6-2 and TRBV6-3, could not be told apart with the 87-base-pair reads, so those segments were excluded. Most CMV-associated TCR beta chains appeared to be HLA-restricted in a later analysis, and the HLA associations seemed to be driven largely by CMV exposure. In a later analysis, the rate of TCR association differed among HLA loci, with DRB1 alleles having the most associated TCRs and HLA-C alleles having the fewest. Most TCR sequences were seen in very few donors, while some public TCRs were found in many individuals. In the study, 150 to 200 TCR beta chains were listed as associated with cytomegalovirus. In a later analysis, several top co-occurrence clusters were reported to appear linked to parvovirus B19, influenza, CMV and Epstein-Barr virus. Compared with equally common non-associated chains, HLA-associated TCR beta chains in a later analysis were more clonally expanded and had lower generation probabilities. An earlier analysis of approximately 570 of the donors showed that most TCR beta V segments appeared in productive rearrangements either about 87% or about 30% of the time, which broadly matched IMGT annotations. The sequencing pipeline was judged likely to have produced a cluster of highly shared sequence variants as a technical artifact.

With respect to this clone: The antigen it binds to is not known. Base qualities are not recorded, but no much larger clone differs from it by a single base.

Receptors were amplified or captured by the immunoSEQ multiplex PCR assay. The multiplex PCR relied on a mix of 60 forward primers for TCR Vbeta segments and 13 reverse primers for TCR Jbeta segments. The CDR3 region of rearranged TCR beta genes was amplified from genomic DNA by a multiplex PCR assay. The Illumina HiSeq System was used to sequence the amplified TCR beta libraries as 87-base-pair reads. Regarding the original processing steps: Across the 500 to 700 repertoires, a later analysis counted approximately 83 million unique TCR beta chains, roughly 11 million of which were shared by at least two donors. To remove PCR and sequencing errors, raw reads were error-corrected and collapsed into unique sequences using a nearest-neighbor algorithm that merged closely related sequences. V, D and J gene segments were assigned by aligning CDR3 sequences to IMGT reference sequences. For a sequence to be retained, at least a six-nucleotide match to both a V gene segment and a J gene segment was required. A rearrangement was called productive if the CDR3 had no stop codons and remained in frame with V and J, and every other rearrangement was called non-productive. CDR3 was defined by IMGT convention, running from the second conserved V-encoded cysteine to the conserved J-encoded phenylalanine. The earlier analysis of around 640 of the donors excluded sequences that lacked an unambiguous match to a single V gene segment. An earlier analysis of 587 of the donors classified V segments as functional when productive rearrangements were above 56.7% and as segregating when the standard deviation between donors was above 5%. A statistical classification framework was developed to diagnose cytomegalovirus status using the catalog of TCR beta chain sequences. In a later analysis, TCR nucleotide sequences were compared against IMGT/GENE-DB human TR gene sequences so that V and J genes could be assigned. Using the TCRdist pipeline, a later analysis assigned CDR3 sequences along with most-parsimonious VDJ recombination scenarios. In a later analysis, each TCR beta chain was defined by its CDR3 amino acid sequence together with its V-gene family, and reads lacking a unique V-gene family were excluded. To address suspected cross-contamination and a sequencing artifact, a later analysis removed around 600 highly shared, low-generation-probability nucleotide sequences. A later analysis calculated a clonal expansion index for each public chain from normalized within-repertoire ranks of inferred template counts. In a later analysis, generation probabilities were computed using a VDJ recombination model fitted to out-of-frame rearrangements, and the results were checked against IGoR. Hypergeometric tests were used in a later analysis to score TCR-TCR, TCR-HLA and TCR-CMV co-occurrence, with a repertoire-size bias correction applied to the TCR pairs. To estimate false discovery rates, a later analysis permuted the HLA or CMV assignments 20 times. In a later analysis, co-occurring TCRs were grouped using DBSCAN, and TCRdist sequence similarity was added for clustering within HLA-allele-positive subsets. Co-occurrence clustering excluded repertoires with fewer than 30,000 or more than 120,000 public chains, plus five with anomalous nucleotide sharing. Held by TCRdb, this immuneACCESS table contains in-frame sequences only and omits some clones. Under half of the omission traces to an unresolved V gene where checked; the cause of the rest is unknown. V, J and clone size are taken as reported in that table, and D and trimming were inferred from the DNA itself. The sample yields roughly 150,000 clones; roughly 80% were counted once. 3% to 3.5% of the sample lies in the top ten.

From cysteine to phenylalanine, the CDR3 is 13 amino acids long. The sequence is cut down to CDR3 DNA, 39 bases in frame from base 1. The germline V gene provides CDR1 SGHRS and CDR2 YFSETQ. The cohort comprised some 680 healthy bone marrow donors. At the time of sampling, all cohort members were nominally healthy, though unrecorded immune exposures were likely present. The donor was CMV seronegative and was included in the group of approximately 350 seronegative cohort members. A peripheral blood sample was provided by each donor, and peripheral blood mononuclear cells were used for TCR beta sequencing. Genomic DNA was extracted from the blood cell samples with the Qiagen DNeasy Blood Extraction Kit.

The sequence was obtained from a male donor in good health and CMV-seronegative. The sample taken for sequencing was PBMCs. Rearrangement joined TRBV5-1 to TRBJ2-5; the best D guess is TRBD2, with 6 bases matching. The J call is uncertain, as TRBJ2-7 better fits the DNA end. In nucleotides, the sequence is TGCGCCAGCAGCACCCGGGACTGGAACGAGCAGTACTTC. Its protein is CASSTRDWNEQYF.